This T cell receptor beta chain stems from a study of response to subunit inactivated influenza vaccine. The study's findings and limits: Each seasonal flu vaccination may recruit only limited new T cells, authors suggested.

TCRdb fed the RT-PCR reads into MiXCR, producing one record per CDR3 protein. Altogether hundreds of thousands of distinct CDR3 sequences are present, roughly 14% being singletons, with the ten largest covering 6% to 8%. This clonotype was counted between two and nine times. The antigen is not known. Per germline, CDR1 MNHEY and CDR2 SVGEGT. The CDR3 sequence is 17 residues long. Trimming removed 0 bases at V and 0 bases at J, with 13 bases between. The chain joins TRBV6-2 or TRBV6-3 to TRBJ2-3; TRBD1 might be the D (5 bases). Sample: PBMCs from blood, taken 14 to 15 days before vaccination. The TCR sequence derives from a man in his fifties or sixties who received an inactivated influenza vaccine. The CDR3 sequence is CASSYSWTSSSTDTQYF. In DNA form, the CDR3 reads TGTGCCAGCAGTTACTCTTGGACAAGCTCTAGCACAGATACGCAGTATTTT.